This TCR beta chain was observed in a study of cytotoxic CD8 clonotypes in ibrutinib-treated CLL. V lost 5 bases and J lost 7, with 11 bases in between. CDR3 size: 12 residues. Germline lookup yields CDR1 SGHAT and CDR2 FQDESV (reference sequence). Produced via immunoSEQ multiplex PCR; TCRdb's table is partial and in-frame only. Among 200,000 or so clones, about four fifths were seen once, and the ten largest hold over 10%. This TCR derives from a human donor with chronic lymphocytic leukemia. This specimen consisted of PBMCs, obtained after 12 months of ibrutinib treatment. This chain connects TRBV11-1 to TRBJ2-5; perhaps TRBD2 as D (6 bases). The CDR3 DNA reads TGTGCCAGCAGCCGCCAGGAGGGGACCCAGTACTTC. Translated, it gives CASSRQEGTQYF.